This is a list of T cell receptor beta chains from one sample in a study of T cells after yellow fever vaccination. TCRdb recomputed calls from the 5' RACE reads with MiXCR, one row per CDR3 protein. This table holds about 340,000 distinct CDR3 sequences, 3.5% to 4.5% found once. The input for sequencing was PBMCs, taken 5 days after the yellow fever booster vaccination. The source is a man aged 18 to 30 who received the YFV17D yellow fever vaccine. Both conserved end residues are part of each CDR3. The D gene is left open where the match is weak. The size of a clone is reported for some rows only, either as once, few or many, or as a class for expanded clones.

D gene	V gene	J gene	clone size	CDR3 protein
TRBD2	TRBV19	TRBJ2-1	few	CASSQRGVGEQFF
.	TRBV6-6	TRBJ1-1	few	CASSYFHGQYTEAFF
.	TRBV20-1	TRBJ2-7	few	CSARGRNSYEQYF
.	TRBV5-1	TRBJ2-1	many	CASSLTGYNEQFF
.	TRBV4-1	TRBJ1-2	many	CASSQDIGTDYGYTF
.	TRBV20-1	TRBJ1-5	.	CSARLGDRNQPQHF
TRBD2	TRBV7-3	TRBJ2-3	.	CASSWASGGVDTQYF
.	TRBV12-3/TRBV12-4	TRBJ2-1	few	CASSWIGRVNEQFF
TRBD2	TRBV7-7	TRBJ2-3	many	CASSPAGGRSDTQYF
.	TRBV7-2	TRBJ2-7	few	CASSLATTSYEQYF
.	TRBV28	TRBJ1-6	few	CASSLGAAHSLYNSPLHF
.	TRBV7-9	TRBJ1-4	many	CASSLGGSWGEKLFF
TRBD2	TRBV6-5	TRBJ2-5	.	CASRLAGRQETQYF
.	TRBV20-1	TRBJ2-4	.	CSAATDGAKNIQYF
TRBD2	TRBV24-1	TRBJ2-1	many	CATSDSGTSGYNEQFF
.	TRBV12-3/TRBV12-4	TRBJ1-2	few	CASREGRHYGYTF
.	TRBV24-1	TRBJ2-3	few	CATSDLTGGTDTQYF
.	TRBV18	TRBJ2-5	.	CASSPPELQETQYF
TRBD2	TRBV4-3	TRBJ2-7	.	CASSQGLAGEYEQYF
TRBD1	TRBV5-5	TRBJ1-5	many	CASSLASETGYQPQHF
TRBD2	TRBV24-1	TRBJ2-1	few	CATSDPGTSGGSFLDNEQFF
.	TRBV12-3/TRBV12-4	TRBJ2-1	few	CASRIDSYNEQFF
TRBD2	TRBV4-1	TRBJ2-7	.	CASSTPGLPRLEQYF
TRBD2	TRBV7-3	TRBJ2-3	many	CASSFSGNTDTQYF
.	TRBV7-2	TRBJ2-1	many	CASSMREVYNEQFF
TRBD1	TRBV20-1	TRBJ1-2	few	CSAATGESGYTF
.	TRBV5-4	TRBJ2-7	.	CASSFSLAYEQYF
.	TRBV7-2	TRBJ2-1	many	CASSSRVEQFF
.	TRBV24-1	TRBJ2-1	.	CATSDGGYGENNEQFF
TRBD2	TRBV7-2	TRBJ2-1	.	CATALAGAYNEQFF
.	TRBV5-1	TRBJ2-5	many	CASSLGGSDRETQYF
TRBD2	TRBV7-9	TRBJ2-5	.	CASSFRLAEVETQYF
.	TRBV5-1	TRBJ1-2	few	CASSQNRYNYGYTF
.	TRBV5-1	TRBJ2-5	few	CASTRGTETQYF
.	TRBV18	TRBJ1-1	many	CASSGQNTEAFF
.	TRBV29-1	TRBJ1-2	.	CSVGPSYGYTF
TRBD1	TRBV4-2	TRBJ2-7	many	CASSQEGGMGSYEQYF
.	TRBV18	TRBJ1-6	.	CASSPQDTGLGPLHF
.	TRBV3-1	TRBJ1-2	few	CASSLHFYGYTF
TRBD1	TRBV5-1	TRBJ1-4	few	CASSLDGTGEVKLFF
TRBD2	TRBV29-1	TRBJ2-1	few	CSASPGTSGGDRYNEQFF
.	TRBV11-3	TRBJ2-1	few	CASSYGTQVEQFF
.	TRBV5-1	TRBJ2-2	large	CASSPGMNTGELFF
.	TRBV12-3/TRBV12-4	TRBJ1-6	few	CASSIPLAYSPLHF
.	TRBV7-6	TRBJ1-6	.	CASSLEGEVGYNSPLHF
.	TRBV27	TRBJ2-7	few	CASTLASGGVGEQYF
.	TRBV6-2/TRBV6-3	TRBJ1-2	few	CASSPTEGYGYTF
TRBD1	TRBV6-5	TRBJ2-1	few	CASSHRQGSYNEQFF
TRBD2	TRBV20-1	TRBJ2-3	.	CSARDPGRGTDTQYF
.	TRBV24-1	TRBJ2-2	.	CATSDPQVFPGELFF
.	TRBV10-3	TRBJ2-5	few	CAISDAGREETQYF
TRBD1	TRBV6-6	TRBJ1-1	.	CASSYSDGQGNTEAFF
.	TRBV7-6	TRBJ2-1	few	CASSLFGGANEQFF
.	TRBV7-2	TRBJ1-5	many	CASSSRGWNQPQHF
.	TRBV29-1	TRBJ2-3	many	CSVELGRGLADTQYF
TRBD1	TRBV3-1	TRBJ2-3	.	CASRDGTGGLTTQYF
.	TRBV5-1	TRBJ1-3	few	CASSPLASGDTIYF